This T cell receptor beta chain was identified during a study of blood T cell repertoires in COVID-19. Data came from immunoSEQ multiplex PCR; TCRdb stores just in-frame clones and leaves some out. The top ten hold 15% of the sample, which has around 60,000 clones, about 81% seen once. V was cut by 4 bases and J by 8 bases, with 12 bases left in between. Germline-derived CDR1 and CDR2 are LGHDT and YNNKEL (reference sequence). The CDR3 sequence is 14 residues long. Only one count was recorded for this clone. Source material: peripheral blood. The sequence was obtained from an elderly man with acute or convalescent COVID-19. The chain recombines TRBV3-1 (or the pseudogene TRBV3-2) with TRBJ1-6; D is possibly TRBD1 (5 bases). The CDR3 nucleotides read TGTGCCAGCAGCCTGTGGGGGGGGGATTCACCCCTCCACTTT. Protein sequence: CASSLWGGDSPLHF.